Shown below are 3 T cell receptor beta chains from a single sample sequenced in a study of cytomegalovirus exposure and HLA in healthy donors. Researchers ran the PCR with 60 Vbeta and 13 Jbeta primers. Generated by immunoSEQ multiplex PCR, the TCRdb table keeps only in-frame clones and is missing some. The table shows 100,000 to 150,000 clones, with over 65% occurring only once. Sequencing was done on a sample of PBMCs. All receptors come from a man aged 40-55 years in good health and CMV-seropositive.

The CDR3 protein is CASSFTGAQRGWDTIYF. CDR3 bases: TGCGCCAGCAGCTTCACAGGGGCCCAACGAGGGTGGGACACCATATATTTT. The genes are TRBV5-1 and TRBJ1-3, with 7 bases that match TRBD1. Trimming cost V 2 bases and J 8 bases; bases outside gene matches: 16. Germline V lookup: CDR1 SGHRS, CDR2 YFSETQ. The CDR3 has 17 residues.

This clone was observed a handful of times. V and J are TRBV6-4 and TRBJ2-7; 9 bases match TRBD1. This CDR3 region has 15 residues. Germline-derived CDR1 and CDR2 are MRHNA and SNTAGT. The trim removed 4 bases at V and 3 bases at J, leaving 7 bases unmatched. CDR3 amino acids: CASSVLPGQGYEQYF. The CDR3 DNA sequence: TGTGCCAGCAGTGTCCTTCCGGGACAGGGCTACGAGCAGTACTTC.

The chain uses TRBV2 and TRBJ2-3; 7 bases align to TRBD2. Germline V gene lookup returns CDR1 SNHLY and CDR2 FYNNEI. The CDR3 runs to 15 residues. V trimming: 3 bases; J trimming: 2 bases; junction bases outside the gene matches: 5. CDR3 residues: CASSDSRGDTDTQYF. CDR3 bases: TGTGCCAGCAGTGACTCCCGGGGGGACACAGATACGCAGTATTTT.